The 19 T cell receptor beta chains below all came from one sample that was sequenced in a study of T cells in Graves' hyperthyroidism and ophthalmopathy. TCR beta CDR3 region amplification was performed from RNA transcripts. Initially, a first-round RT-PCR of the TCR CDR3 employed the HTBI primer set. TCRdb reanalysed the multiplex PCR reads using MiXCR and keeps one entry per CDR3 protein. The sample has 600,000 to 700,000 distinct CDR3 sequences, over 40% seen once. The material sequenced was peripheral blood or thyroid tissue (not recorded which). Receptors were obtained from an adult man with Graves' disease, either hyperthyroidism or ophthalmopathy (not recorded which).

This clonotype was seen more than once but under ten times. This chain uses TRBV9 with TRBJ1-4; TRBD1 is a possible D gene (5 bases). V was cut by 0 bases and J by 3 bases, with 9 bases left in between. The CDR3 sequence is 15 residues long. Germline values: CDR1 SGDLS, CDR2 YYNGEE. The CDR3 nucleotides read TGTGCCAGCAGCGTAGGTGGGACTCCTAATGAAAAACTGTTTTTT. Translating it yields CASSVGGTPNEKLFF.

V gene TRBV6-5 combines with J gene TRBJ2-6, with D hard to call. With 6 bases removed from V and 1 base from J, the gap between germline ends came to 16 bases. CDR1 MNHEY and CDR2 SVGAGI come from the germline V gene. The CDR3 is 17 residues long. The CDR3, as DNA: TGTGCCAGCAGCCACACAACCGAGGTTTCTGGGGCCAACGTCCTGACTTTC. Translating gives CASSHTTEVSGANVLTF.

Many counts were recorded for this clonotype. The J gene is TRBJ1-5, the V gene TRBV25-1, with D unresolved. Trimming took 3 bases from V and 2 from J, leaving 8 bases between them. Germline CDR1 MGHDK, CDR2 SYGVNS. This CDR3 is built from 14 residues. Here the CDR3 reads CASSEAGGNQPQHF. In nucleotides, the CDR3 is TGTGCCAGCAGTGAGGCAGGCGGCAATCAGCCCCAGCATTTT.

CDR3 DNA: TGTGCCAGCAGCCAACTGGACAACACCGGGGAGCTGTTTTTT. It yields the protein CASSQLDNTGELFF. The chain joins TRBV14 to TRBJ2-2; D not certain. The CDR3 totals 14 residues. V was cut by 2 bases and J by 2 bases, with 6 bases left in between. Germline V gene data show CDR1 as SGHDN and CDR2 as FVKESK.

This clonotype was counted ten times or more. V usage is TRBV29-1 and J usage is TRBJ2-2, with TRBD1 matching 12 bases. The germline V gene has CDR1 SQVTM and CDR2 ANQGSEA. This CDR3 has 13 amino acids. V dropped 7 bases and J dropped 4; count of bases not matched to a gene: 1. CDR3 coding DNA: TGCAGCGGGGGACAGGGGGCCACCGGGGAGCTGTTTTTT. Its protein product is CSGGQGATGELFF.

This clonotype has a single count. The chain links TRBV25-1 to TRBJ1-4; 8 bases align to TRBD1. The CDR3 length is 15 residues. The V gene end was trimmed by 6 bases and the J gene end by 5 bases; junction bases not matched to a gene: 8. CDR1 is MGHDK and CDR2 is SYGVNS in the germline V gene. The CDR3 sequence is CASSACRDRNEKLFF. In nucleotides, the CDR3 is TGTGCCAGCAGCGCCTGCCGGGACAGGAATGAAAAACTGTTTTTT.

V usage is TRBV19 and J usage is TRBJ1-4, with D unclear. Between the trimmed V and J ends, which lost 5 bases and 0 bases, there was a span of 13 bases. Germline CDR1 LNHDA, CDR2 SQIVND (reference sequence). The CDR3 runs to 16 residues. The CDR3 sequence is CASSSQAPATNEKLFF. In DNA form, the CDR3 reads TGTGCCAGTAGTTCCCAGGCCCCTGCAACTAATGAAAAACTGTTTTTT.

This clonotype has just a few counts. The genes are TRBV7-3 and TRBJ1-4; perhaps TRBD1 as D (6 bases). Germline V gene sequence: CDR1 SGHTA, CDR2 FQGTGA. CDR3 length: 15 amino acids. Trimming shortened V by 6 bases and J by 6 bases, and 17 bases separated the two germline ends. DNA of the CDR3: TGTGCCAGCAGTTTCCAGGGGATTAACCATGAAAAACTGTTTTTT. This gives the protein CASSFQGINHEKLFF.

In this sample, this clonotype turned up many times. CDR3 residues: CSASIATNEKLFF. CDR3 DNA sequence: TGCAGTGCTAGCATAGCAACTAATGAAAAACTGTTTTTT. The chain has TRBV20-1 and TRBJ1-4; D not certain. Trimming stripped 3 bases from V and 0 bases from J, with 5 bases between. Looked up from germline, CDR1 is DFQATT and CDR2 is SNEGSKA (reference sequence). The CDR3 covers 13 residues.

CDR3 nucleotides: TGTGCCAGCAGCCCCCATCGGACAGGGGATATCGGCGAGCAGTACTTC. It is translated as CASSPHRTGDIGEQYF. The V and J genes are TRBV9 and TRBJ2-7; 9 bases agree with TRBD1. CDR1 is SGDLS and CDR2 is YYNGEE in the germline V gene. CDR3 size: 16 residues. V shed 4 bases and J 6 bases; nucleotides not matched to a gene: 14.

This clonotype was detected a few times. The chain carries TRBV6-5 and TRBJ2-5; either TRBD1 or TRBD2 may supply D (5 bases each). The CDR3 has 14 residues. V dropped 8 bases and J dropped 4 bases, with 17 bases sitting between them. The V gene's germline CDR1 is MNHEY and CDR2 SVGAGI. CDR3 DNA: TGTGCCAGCGGGGACGGGGTCGAATCAGAGACCCAGTACTTC. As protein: CASGDGVESETQYF.

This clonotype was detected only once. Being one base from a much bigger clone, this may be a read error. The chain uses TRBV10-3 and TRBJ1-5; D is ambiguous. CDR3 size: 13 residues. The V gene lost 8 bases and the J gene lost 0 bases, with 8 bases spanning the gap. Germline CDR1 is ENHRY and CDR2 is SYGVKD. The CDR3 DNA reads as TGTGCCATCGGAGAGGGTAGCAATCAGCCCCAGCATTTT. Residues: CAIGEGSNQPQHF.

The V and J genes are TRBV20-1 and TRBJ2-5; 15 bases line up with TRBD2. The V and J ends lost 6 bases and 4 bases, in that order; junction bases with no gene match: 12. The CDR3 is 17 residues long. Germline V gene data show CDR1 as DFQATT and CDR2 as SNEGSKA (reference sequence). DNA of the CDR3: TGCAGTGCCGCATTGCCGGGACTAGCGGGAGGAGGAGAGACCCAGTACTTC. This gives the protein CSAALPGLAGGGETQYF.

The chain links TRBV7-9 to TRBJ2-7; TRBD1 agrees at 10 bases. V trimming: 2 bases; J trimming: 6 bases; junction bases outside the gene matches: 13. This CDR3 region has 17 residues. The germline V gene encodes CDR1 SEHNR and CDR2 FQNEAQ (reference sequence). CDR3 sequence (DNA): TGTGCCAGCAGCTTAAAAGGGACCGGGACAGGGGTAGGCGAGCAGTACTTC. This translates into CASSLKGTGTGVGEQYF.

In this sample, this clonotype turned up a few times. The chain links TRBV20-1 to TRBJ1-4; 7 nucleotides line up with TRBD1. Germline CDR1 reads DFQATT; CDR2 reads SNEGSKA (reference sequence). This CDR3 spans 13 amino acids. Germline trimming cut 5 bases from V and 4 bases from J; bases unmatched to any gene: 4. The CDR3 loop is CSARTGGNEKLFF. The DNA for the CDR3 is TGCAGTGCTCGGACAGGCGGTAATGAAAAACTGTTTTTT.

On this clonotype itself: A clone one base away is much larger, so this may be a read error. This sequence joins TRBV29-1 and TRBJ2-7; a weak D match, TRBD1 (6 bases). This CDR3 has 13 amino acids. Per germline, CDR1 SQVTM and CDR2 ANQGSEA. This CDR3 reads CSVESAGKGEQHF. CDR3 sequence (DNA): TGCAGCGTTGAATCTGCTGGGAAGGGGGAGCAGCACTTC.

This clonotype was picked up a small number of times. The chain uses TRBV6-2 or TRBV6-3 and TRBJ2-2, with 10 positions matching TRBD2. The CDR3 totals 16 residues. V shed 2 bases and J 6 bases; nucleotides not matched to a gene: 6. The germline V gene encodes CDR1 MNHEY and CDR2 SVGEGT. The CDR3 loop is CASSYGLAGVAGELFF. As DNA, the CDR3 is TGTGCCAGCAGTTACGGCCTAGCGGGAGTGGCCGGGGAGCTGTTTTTT.

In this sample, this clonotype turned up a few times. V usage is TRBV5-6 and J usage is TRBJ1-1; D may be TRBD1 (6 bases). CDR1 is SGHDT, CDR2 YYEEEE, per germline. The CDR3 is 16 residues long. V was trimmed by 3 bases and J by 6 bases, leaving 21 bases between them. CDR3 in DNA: TGTGCCAGCAGCTCGGGAACCGGACAGTATGAACCTGAAGCTTTCTTT. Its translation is CASSSGTGQYEPEAFF.

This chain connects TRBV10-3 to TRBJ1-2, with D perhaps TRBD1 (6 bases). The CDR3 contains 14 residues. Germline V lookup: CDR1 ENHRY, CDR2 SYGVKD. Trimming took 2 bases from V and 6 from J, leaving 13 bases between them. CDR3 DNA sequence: TGTGCCATCAGTGAGCCGAGGGCAGGGGATGGCTACACCTTC. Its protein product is CAISEPRAGDGYTF.